This T cell receptor beta chain was documented in a study of T-cell memory formation after mild COVID-19 (dated by TCRdb to 2020 to 2022). At the level of the whole study: TCR sequence clusters from the two donors were found to be largely donor specific. Two young, previously healthy adult volunteers made up the cohort, one male and one female. T-cell clones expanding and contracting after mild COVID-19 in a couple of donors were tracked by longitudinal TCRalpha and TCRbeta repertoire sequencing. Overall study results and their limits: Whether the second-wave clones peaking on day 37 were SARS-CoV-2 specific was not confirmed. Contracting CD4+ clones turned up mainly in the CM and EM memory subsets, whereas EMRA was where CD8+ clones were enriched. From day 15 to 85, contracting clones showed balanced CD4/CD8 phenotypes, whereas a second wave of clones that expanded from day 15 to 37 leaned towards CD4+. Some responding clones were detected in pre-infection memory, which suggested that pre-existing cross-reactive memory T cells had joined the SARS-CoV-2 response. The study included only a couple of mild cases, and larger cohorts that include severe cases with pre-infection samples were judged to be necessary.

The germline V gene sets CDR1 to MGHRA and CDR2 to YSYEKL. V is reduced by 4 bases and J by 3 bases, leaving a spacing of 12 bases between them. Inclusive of the bounding cysteine and phenylalanine, the CDR3 is 15 residues long. The retained sequence is limited to the CDR3, 45 bases, with the frame set at the first base. Concerning this clonotype: Its binding antigen is unknown. No much larger clonotype is one base removed from it; base qualities were not supplied.

The instrument was an Illumina NovaSeq 6000. Using 5'RACE with constant-segment primers, TCRalpha and TCRbeta cDNA libraries were constructed, with sample barcodes and unique molecular identifiers added in the process. RNA was extracted from every sample with Trizol reagent. The libraries were amplified in two PCR steps, and the second step added a second sample barcode and Illumina TruSeq adapters. Libraries were sequenced on an Illumina NovaSeq with 2 x 150 bp paired-end reads. The original pipeline was this. With migec v1.2.7, reads were demultiplexed and then collapsed into UMI-guided consensus sequences. Using mixcr v2.1.11, the UMI consensuses were aligned to TRA and TRB V and J templates and assembled into clonotypes. Clonotypes were classified as expanded or contracted when called significant by both edgeR and NoisET, with noise models trained on biological replicates. For edgeR calls, a false discovery rate-adjusted p below 0.01 and a log2 fold-change threshold of 1 were applied. PCA with hierarchical clustering of max-normalized trajectories of the 1000 most abundant clonotypes was used as exploratory dynamics analysis. Separately sequenced CD4+ and CD8+ repertoires were used to assign the CD4 or CD8 phenotype of responding clones. TCRdb reprocessed the public reads (quality trimming at Q25 with fastp, clone calling with MiXCR) and kept in-frame beta chains. Duplicate CDR3 protein sequences are folded into a single record with the most common DNA and genes. The V and J calls follow TCRdb's processing rather than the paper's. In all, the sample holds 270,000 or so distinct CDR3 sequences, and about 20% of those were seen once. The top ten constitute 23% of the sample.

Ficoll-Paque density gradient centrifugation was the method used to isolate PBMCs. The sample taken for sequencing was PBMCs or a T cell subset sorted from them (not recorded which). The source of this sequence is a man younger than 30 who had mild COVID-19 (a few samples of this study predate the infection). The sample titles of this study are shuffled in the database, so cell type and time point are left out; the donor was told from shared clones. This sequence uses TRBV4-1 and TRBJ1-4; TRBD1 might be the D gene, on 5 matching bases. Here is the DNA: TGCGCCAGCAGCCCCAAATGGGGGGCTAATGAAAAACTGTTTTTT. It is translated as CASSPKWGANEKLFF.